These T cell receptor beta chains were read from a single sample in a study of CD8 T cells in Susac syndrome. Using its own MiXCR run on the immunoSEQ multiplex PCR reads, TCRdb lists one record per CDR3 protein. The sample shows 250,000 or so distinct CDR3 sequences, around 93% of them seen only once. The sequenced material came from CD4+ T cells from PBMCs. The receptors shown here come from a human donor with multiple sclerosis. The CDR3 runs from the conserved cysteine through the conserved F or W.

V gene	J gene	CDR3 protein
TRBV28	TRBJ1-3	CASSSRDRAWEGGNTIYF
TRBV9	TRBJ2-2	CASSVQGAGGELFF
TRBV10-2	TRBJ1-5	CASSESRVGQPQHF
TRBV20-1	TRBJ1-5	CSARTRGFSYQPQHF
TRBV7-2	TRBJ1-2	CASSRTGLPNYGYTF
TRBV12-3/TRBV12-4	TRBJ1-2	CASSLGDRGREGYTF
TRBV7-2	TRBJ1-5	CASSQTGGLGQPQHF
TRBV20-1	TRBJ2-1	CSARPSGTNEQFF
TRBV30	TRBJ1-5	CAWRKPGGRDYQPQHF
TRBV3-1	TRBJ2-3	CASSQVHQGATDTQYF
TRBV4-1	TRBJ1-1	CASSQGQGAMNTEAFF
TRBV2	TRBJ1-1	CASSVWENTEAFF
TRBV12-3/TRBV12-4	TRBJ2-5	CASRQRQGQETQYF
TRBV5-1	TRBJ1-4	CASSPRIVDLPEKLFF
TRBV5-6	TRBJ1-3	CASSLGTLTENTIYF
TRBV7-2	TRBJ1-2	CASSLEGRAAGYTF
TRBV30	TRBJ1-4	CAWSLQGGEKLFF
TRBV7-6	TRBJ2-7	CASSLLQFGDKPYEQYF
TRBV2	TRBJ1-4	CASSEGGAGEKLFF
TRBV7-6	TRBJ2-1	CASSWTGPRDEQFF
TRBV5-1	TRBJ1-2	CASSLGGGTNYGYTF
TRBV2	TRBJ1-2	CARQGSYGYTF
TRBV5-1	TRBJ2-1	CASSLEAGIDEQFF
TRBV11-2	TRBJ1-2	CASSSERVGYGYTF
TRBV7-2	TRBJ2-2	CASSRTSGSIRTGELFF
TRBV20-1	TRBJ2-7	CSVPHRDRWYEQYF
TRBV29-1	TRBJ2-5	CSVEGGLEETQYF
TRBV19	TRBJ2-4	CASSIDPRDKNIQYF
TRBV30	TRBJ2-3	CAWGDRGDTQYF
TRBV7-3	TRBJ2-6	CASSSLGVRGANVLTF
TRBV12-5	TRBJ1-5	CASGLEVSQPQHF
TRBV29-1	TRBJ1-4	CSAGPRGQELFF
TRBV9	TRBJ1-5	CASSVSAGGSQPQHF
TRBV20-1	TRBJ1-1	CSASGSGGVEAFF
TRBV27	TRBJ2-5	CASSLRGAGETQYF
TRBV15	TRBJ1-1	CATRQDWLPEAFF
TRBV7-2	TRBJ1-2	CASSFSVHGYTF
TRBV20-1	TRBJ2-7	CSARIGRGRLYEQYF
TRBV5-1	TRBJ2-2	CASSSQQGANTGELFF
TRBV2	TRBJ1-4	CASARRRNEKLFF
TRBV29-1	TRBJ2-1	CSGATSGSYNEQFF
TRBV6-5	TRBJ2-2	CASRPDWTGELFF
TRBV4-1	TRBJ2-1	CASSQELSSYNEQFF
TRBV5-1	TRBJ1-4	CASSRDGPNEKLFF
TRBV7-9	TRBJ2-2	CASSSFIGSGELFF
TRBV20-1	TRBJ2-2	CSARDDRETGELFF